These 27 T cell receptor beta chains were all obtained from the same sample, sequenced in a study of CD8+CD57+ T cells in acquired aplastic anemia. TCR beta VDJ and CDR3 profiling used genomic DNA as template. One entry per CDR3 protein, called by TCRdb with MiXCR from the reads. The sample contains hundreds of thousands of distinct CDR3 sequences, roughly half of which appear only once. Specimen: sorted CD4+, CD8+, or CD8+CD57+ T cells (not recorded which) from PBMCs. All receptors derive from a human donor with severe aplastic anemia or a healthy control (not recorded which).

Comment on this clonotype: The junction differs from germline at one of its ends, possibly a read error. This chain joins TRBV10-3 and TRBJ2-2, with D possibly being TRBD2 (5 bases). Germline CDR1 is ENHRY and CDR2 is SYGVKD. This CDR3 region has 16 residues. The CDR3 nucleotides are TGTGCCATCAGTGAGTCCGGGCAGCAAAACACCGGGGAGCTGCTTTTT. Translated: CAISESGQQNTGELLF.

The CDR3 sequence: CASRAGTENTEAFF. The CDR3 DNA sequence: TGTGCCAGCAGGGCCGGGACGGAGAACACTGAAGCTTTCTTT. The rearrangement links TRBV5-6 to TRBJ1-1, with a weak D call TRBD1 (5 bases). V was trimmed by 5 bases and J by 1 base, leaving 12 bases between them. The CDR3 is made up of 14 amino acids. Per germline, CDR1 SGHDT and CDR2 YYEEEE. Drawing the rest from reference TRBV5-6 and TRBJ1-1, the complete variable domain is DAGVTQSPTHLIKTRGQQVTLRCSPKSGHDTVSWYQQALGQGPQFIFQYYEEEERQRGNFPDRFSGHQFPNYSSELNVNALLLGDSALYLCASRAGTENTEAFFGQGTRLTVV.

The V and J genes are TRBV5-4 and TRBJ1-6, with TRBD1 identical over 7 bases. This CDR3 has 14 residues. Unmatched junction bases numbered 8, after V lost 5 bases and J lost 9 bases. The germline gives CDR1 SGHNT, CDR2 YYREEE (reference sequence). The CDR3 DNA sequence: TGTGCCAGCAGTTTAGCAGGGGGTCGTTCACCCCTCCACTTT. As protein: CASSLAGGRSPLHF.

The chain joins TRBV20-1 to TRBJ2-2; no definite D call. Germline V gene lookup returns CDR1 DFQATT and CDR2 SNEGSKA (reference sequence). This CDR3 is built from 13 residues. Trimming took off 2 bases at V and 4 bases at J, with 8 bases between the two ends. The DNA for the CDR3 is TGCAGTGCTAGAAAAGACGTCACCGGGGAGCTGTTTTTT. It specifies CSARKDVTGELFF.

V gene TRBV9 combines with J gene TRBJ1-1, with 7 bases aligning to TRBD1. J was trimmed by 7 bases and V by 5 bases; bases with no gene match: 5. This CDR3 comprises 12 residues. Germline lookup yields CDR1 SGDLS and CDR2 YYNGEE. CDR3 region: CASSRGLDEAFF. Here the CDR3 DNA reads TGTGCCAGCAGTAGGGGGCTGGATGAAGCTTTCTTT.

The chain links TRBV7-6 to TRBJ1-1; weak D call: TRBD1 (5 bases). V lost 1 base, J lost 2 bases, and 14 bases lay in between. The V gene's germline CDR1 is SGHVS and CDR2 FNYEAQ. CDR3 length equals 16 residues. The CDR3 DNA sequence: TGTGCCAGCAGCTTAGTGCCAGGGCCCGGAAACACTGAAGCTTTCTTT. Translated, it gives CASSLVPGPGNTEAFF.

The chain is built from TRBV12-3 or TRBV12-4 and TRBJ1-4; 7 bases are shared with TRBD1. The CDR3 spans 12 residues. Trimming took 6 bases from V and 10 from J; bases not matched to a gene: 5. The CDR3 loop is CASSGTDGKLFF. The CDR3 DNA reads as TGTGCCAGCAGCGGGACAGACGGAAAACTGTTTTTT.

The chain links TRBV14 to TRBJ2-5, with 12 bases that match TRBD2. Germline V gene sequence: CDR1 SGHDN, CDR2 FVKESK. This CDR3 region has 15 residues. Unmatched junction bases numbered 8, after V lost 7 bases and J lost 5 bases. This CDR3 is CASTQTSGSWETQYF. DNA for the CDR3: TGTGCCAGCACCCAGACTAGCGGGAGTTGGGAGACCCAGTACTTC. Complete variable domain (other parts from reference TRBV14 and TRBJ2-5): EAGVTQFPSHSVIEKGQTVTLRCDPISGHDNLYWYRRVMGKEIKFLLHFVKESKQDESGMPNNRFLAERTGGTYSTLKVQPAELEDSGVYFCASTQTSGSWETQYFGPGTRLLVL.

The chain employs TRBV24-1 and TRBJ2-1, with 11 bases lining up with TRBD2. Trimming cost V 2 bases and J 4 bases; bases outside gene matches: 6. CDR1 is KGHDR and CDR2 is SFDVKD in the germline V gene. This CDR3 comprises 17 residues. CDR3 region: CATSDYLTSGKYNEQFF. The CDR3 region has the DNA TGTGCCACCAGTGATTACTTGACTAGCGGGAAATACAATGAGCAGTTCTTC.

About this clonotype: This may arise from a read error, as a much more abundant clone is one base away. The genes are TRBV28 and TRBJ2-3; D is undetermined. Trimming removed 7 bases from V and 0 bases from J, with 14 bases in between. The CDR3 length is 15 residues. CDR1 and CDR2 (germline): MDHEN, SYDVKM. CDR3 sequence: CASIGTKISTDTQYF. In DNA, the CDR3 is TGTGCCAGCATTGGAACAAAAATCAGCACAGATACGCAGTATTTT.

CDR3 loop: CLARESSYNETQYF. CDR3 nucleotides: TGCCTTGCGAGGGAGAGCTCCTACAATGAGACCCAGTACTTC. The chain is built from TRBV20-1 and TRBJ2-5; maybe TRBD2 (5 bases). Germline CDR1 reads DFQATT; CDR2 reads SNEGSKA (reference sequence). The CDR3 loop spans 14 amino acids.

The chain uses TRBV7-9 and TRBJ1-1; D is uncertain. The CDR3 runs to 15 residues. Germline V gene lookup returns CDR1 SEHNR and CDR2 FQNEAQ (reference sequence). Deletions cut 6 bases from V and 3 bases from J, with 17 bases between. The CDR3 nucleotides are TGTGCCAGCAGGGGGTTCAGCTCCAAAGACACTGAAGCTTTCTTT. It is translated as CASRGFSSKDTEAFF.

This clonotype has a handful of counts. A much larger clone differs from this one at a single base, so this may be a read error. This chain links TRBV6-1 with TRBJ2-3, with 8 bases matching TRBD1. This CDR3 region has 15 residues. CDR1 is MNHNS and CDR2 is SASEGT in the germline V gene. V lost 2 bases to trimming and J lost 2 bases; unmatched junction nucleotides: 3. The DNA of the CDR3 is TGTGCCAGCAGTGAATCGACAGGGGACACAGATACGCAGTATTTT. It encodes CASSESTGDTDTQYF.

The chain joins TRBV2 to TRBJ1-5; TRBD1 agrees at 8 bases. CDR1 is SNHLY, CDR2 FYNNEI, per germline. The CDR3 length is 14 residues. The V segment lost 8 bases and the J segment 3 bases; nucleotides outside the gene matches: 6. The CDR3 nucleotides are TGTGCCAGCGGGACAGGATTGAACAATCAGCCCCAGCATTTT. Encoded protein: CASGTGLNNQPQHF. Full variable domain (remainder filled in from reference TRBV2 and TRBJ1-5): EPEVTQTPSHQVTQMGQEVILRCVPISNHLYFYWYRQILGQKVEFLVSFYNNEISEKSEIFDDQFSVERPDGSNFTLKIRSTKLEDSAMYFCASGTGLNNQPQHFGDGTRLSIL.

The chain combines TRBV9 with TRBJ2-1, with 12 bases aligning to TRBD1. J gave up 8 bases and V 3 bases, and 6 bases lay outside the gene matches. The CDR3 consists of 15 residues. In germline, CDR1 is SGDLS, CDR2 YYNGEE. The CDR3 nucleotides read TGTGCCAGCAGCGGACCCGGGACAGGGGGCGATGAGCAGTTCTTC. It specifies CASSGPGTGGDEQFF.

Here the CDR3 reads CATSDTGSQETQYF. The DNA for the CDR3 is TGTGCCACCAGTGATACGGGGAGCCAAGAGACCCAGTACTTC. This chain connects TRBV24-1 to TRBJ2-5; D may be TRBD2 (5 bases). Germline CDR1 KGHDR, CDR2 SFDVKD. The CDR3 has 14 amino acids. Trimming took 3 bases from V and 1 from J, leaving 8 bases between them.

Details on this clonotype: The DNA is left out, because the CDR3 cannot be placed on it with certainty; the CDR3 is given as TCRdb lists it. The J gene is TRBJ2-3, the V gene TRBV29-1. The CDR3 totals 16 residues, both ends included. Germline CDR1 is SQVTM and CDR2 is ANQGSEA. CDR3 region: CSVYLCASSSTDTQYF.

The chain employs TRBV29-1 and TRBJ2-7; 7 bases are a match to TRBD1. The germline gives CDR1 SQVTM, CDR2 ANQGSEA. V shed 6 bases, J shed 6 bases, and the junction held 8 bases outside the gene matches. This CDR3 is 12 amino acids long. The CDR3 DNA is TGCAGCGTCACACAGGGGCGGAGCGAGCAGTACTTC. Its translation: CSVTQGRSEQYF.

This clonotype was observed many times. The chain couples TRBV6-2 or TRBV6-3 to TRBJ2-3; 12 bases match TRBD2. The CDR3 spans 15 residues. Trimming at V came to 0 bases and at J to 11 bases, leaving 6 bases not matched to a gene. CDR1 is MNHEY, CDR2 SVGEGT, per germline. The CDR3: CASSYSRASGGEQYF. In nucleotides, the CDR3 is TGTGCCAGCAGTTACTCGAGAGCTAGCGGGGGGGAGCAGTATTTT.

The chain carries TRBV10-3 and TRBJ2-2; 8 bases are a match to TRBD1. CDR1 and CDR2 (germline): ENHRY, SYGVKD. Trimming at V came to 3 bases and at J to 4 bases, leaving 1 base not matched to a gene. CDR3 size: 14 residues. The CDR3 spells CAISDTGGTGELFF. The DNA for the CDR3 is TGTGCCATCAGTGACACAGGGGGCACCGGGGAGCTGTTTTTT.

This clonotype came up many times. V and J are TRBV6-5 and TRBJ1-6, with D perhaps matching TRBD1 (6 bases). The CDR3 runs 14 residues. The germline gives CDR1 MNHEY, CDR2 SVGAGI. The V end was cut by 2 bases, the J end by 4 bases, with 6 bases between. CDR3 DNA sequence: TGTGCCAGCAGTTACGGACAGTATAATTCACCCCTCCACTTT. Translated: CASSYGQYNSPLHF.

The J gene is TRBJ2-7, the V gene TRBV20-1; D unclear. CDR3 length: 13 residues. Trimming took 3 bases from V and 1 from J, leaving 10 bases between them. Germline CDR1 is DFQATT and CDR2 is SNEGSKA (reference sequence). CDR3 loop: CSARSSQSYEQYF. CDR3 nucleotides: TGCAGTGCTAGGAGCAGTCAATCCTACGAGCAGTACTTC.

This clonotype was picked up many times. The CDR3 DNA follows: TGTGCCAGCAGCCACCGGGACCAAGGCAAGGGGGGCTACACCTTC. It specifies CASSHRDQGKGGYTF. The chain combines TRBV3-1 with TRBJ1-2; weak D call: TRBD1 (5 bases). CDR1 and CDR2 (germline): LGHDT, YNNKEL (reference sequence). The CDR3 covers 15 residues. V lost 3 bases to trimming and J lost 8 bases, with 19 bases between them. Drawing the rest from reference TRBV3-1 and TRBJ1-2, the complete variable domain is DTAVSQTPKYLVTQMGNDKSIKCEQNLGHDTMYWYKQDSKKFLKIMFSYNNKELIINETVPNRFSPKSPDKAHLNLHINSLELGDSAVYFCASSHRDQGKGGYTFGSGTRLTVV.

This clonotype was seen ten or more times. V and J are TRBV27 and TRBJ2-3, with a weak D call TRBD1 (6 bases). Deletions cut 5 bases from V and 4 bases from J, with 10 bases between. This CDR3 comprises 13 residues. Germline-derived CDR1 and CDR2 are MNHEY and SMNVEV (reference sequence). CDR3 coding DNA: TGTGCCAGCAGTGTGGGGGCAGCAGATACGCAGTATTTT. It translates to CASSVGAADTQYF.

This sequence joins TRBV15 and TRBJ2-1; maybe TRBD1 (6 bases). The CDR3 runs 13 residues. V lost 0 bases, J lost 10 bases, and 10 bases lay in between. Germline CDR1 and CDR2: LNHNV and YYDKDF (reference sequence). The CDR3 loop reads CATSRDQGWEQFF. Written as DNA, the CDR3 is TGTGCCACCAGCAGAGACCAGGGGTGGGAGCAGTTCTTC.

The rearrangement uses TRBV5-1 and TRBJ2-7; D tentatively reads TRBD1 or TRBD2 (5 bases each). CDR3 length: 15 amino acids. V lost 3 bases to trimming and J lost 2 bases, with 15 bases between them. Germline V gene sequence: CDR1 SGHRS, CDR2 YFSETQ. The CDR3 nucleotides read TGCGCCAGCAGCTGGGCGGGCAGGGAGACCTACGAGCAGTACTTC. Protein sequence: CASSWAGRETYEQYF.

The J gene is TRBJ2-5, the V gene TRBV19, with D possibly matching TRBD1 (6 bases). The length of the CDR3 is 15 residues. Trimming stripped 5 bases from V and 7 bases from J, with 20 bases between. Germline-derived CDR1 and CDR2 are LNHDA and SQIVND (reference sequence). The CDR3 coding sequence is TGTGCCAGTAGTCGGCGATGGGGGCGCTTTTCGACCCAGTACTTC. Protein sequence: CASSRRWGRFSTQYF. Variable domain in full (rest from reference TRBV19 and TRBJ2-5): DGGITQSPKYLFRKEGQNVTLSCEQNLNHDAMYWYRQDPGQGLRLIYYSQIVNDFQKGDIAEGYSVSREKKESFPLTVTSAQKNPTAFYLCASSRRWGRFSTQYFGPGTRLLVL.